These 31 T cell receptor beta chains were sequenced from one sample in a study of regulatory T cells in long-lasting Graves disease. The authors built TCR beta libraries using iRepertoire HTBI primers and Arm-PCR of CDR3 regions. TCRdb re-analysed the multiplex PCR reads in MiXCR, keeping a single row per CDR3 protein. Of some 280,000 distinct CDR3 sequences listed, around 23% are singletons. Time point: persistent/refractory GD, antithyroid drugs over 5 years with positive TRAb. Following extraction of RNA from PBMCs, that RNA was used to make the TCR library. The specimen was peripheral blood mononuclear cells (PBMCs), collected when the disease was refractory, from a patient treated with antithyroid drugs. These receptors came from a female donor with Graves disease.

This clonotype was seen repeatedly, ten times or more. V is TRBV27 and J is TRBJ2-7; D possibly matches TRBD1 or TRBD2 (5 bases each). Per germline, CDR1 MNHEY and CDR2 SMNVEV (reference sequence). Deletions cut 1 base from V and 0 bases from J, with 10 bases between. The CDR3 runs 15 residues. CDR3 loop: CASSLYGGPSYEQYF. For the CDR3, the DNA is TGTGCCAGCAGTTTATATGGGGGTCCCTCCTACGAGCAGTACTTC.

This clonotype was counted ten times or more. V is TRBV28 and J is TRBJ1-1, with D hard to call. The germline CDR1 and CDR2 sequences are MDHEN and SYDVKM. V lost 3 bases to trimming and J lost 2 bases, with 7 bases between them. The CDR3 spans 13 residues. The CDR3 loop is CASSFGLNTEAFF. The CDR3 DNA reads as TGTGCCAGCAGTTTCGGCCTCAACACTGAAGCTTTCTTT. The full variable domain, completed using reference TRBV28 and TRBJ1-1, is DVKVTQSSRYLVKRTGEKVFLECVQDMDHENMFWYRQDPGLGLRLIYFSYDVKMKEKGDIPEGYSVSREKKERFSLILESASTNQTSMYLCASSFGLNTEAFFGQGTRLTVV.

This clonotype turned up a few times. The chain uses TRBV24-1 and TRBJ1-5; tentative D call: TRBD1 (6 bases). Germline loops: CDR1 KGHDR, CDR2 SFDVKD. V shed 12 bases and J shed 4 bases, with 18 bases lying between them. CDR3 length: 14 residues. The CDR3 DNA reads TGTGCCGCGCACAGGGAGATGAGAAATCAGCCCCAGCATTTT. Its translation: CAAHREMRNQPQHF.

The chain carries TRBV15 and TRBJ1-3, with no clear D. Trimming cost V 8 bases and J 2 bases, with 10 bases left between them. CDR3 length equals 13 residues. Looked up from germline, CDR1 is LNHNV and CDR2 is YYDKDF (reference sequence). The DNA for the CDR3 is TGTGCCACCGGGGATGTAACTGGAAACACCATATATTTT. Protein product: CATGDVTGNTIYF.

This clonotype was recorded many times. This chain uses TRBV28 with TRBJ2-7; 8 positions match TRBD2. The CDR3 length is 14 residues. Germline-derived CDR1 and CDR2 are MDHEN and SYDVKM. Losses at the gene ends were 3 bases for V and 6 bases for J; bases not matched to a gene: 7. The CDR3 DNA is TGTGCCAGCAGTTTCCGGGAGGGTAGTCTCGAGCAGTACTTC. Its protein product is CASSFREGSLEQYF.

This clonotype was counted at least ten times. CDR3 coding DNA: TGTGCCAGCAACTCCGGGAGCGGAGAGACCCAGTACTTC. This sequence encodes CASNSGSGETQYF. The chain joins TRBV9 to TRBJ2-5, with D perhaps TRBD2 (6 bases). Trimming took off 6 bases at V and 4 bases at J, with 13 bases between the two ends. This CDR3 has 13 amino acids. Germline V gene lookup returns CDR1 SGDLS and CDR2 YYNGEE.

Comments on this clonotype: A much bigger clone sits one base away, suggesting this may be a read error. This sequence joins TRBV7-2 and TRBJ2-7; D unresolved. The V end lost 8 bases, the J end lost 2 bases, and 19 bases lay between the germline ends. CDR3 length equals 15 residues. CDR1 is SGHTA, CDR2 FQGNSA, per germline. The CDR3 bases are TGTGCCAGCGGCTCCGGACGGATAGACACCTACGAGCAGTACTTC. Translation: CASGSGRIDTYEQYF.

This clonotype was seen ten or more times. The rearrangement links TRBV18 to TRBJ1-3; TRBD1 might be the D (5 bases). Trimming took off 8 bases at V and 8 bases at J, with 16 bases between the two ends. CDR1 and CDR2 (germline): KGHSH, LQKENI. The CDR3 has 13 residues. CDR3 protein: CASRWGDEDTIYF. The DNA for the CDR3 is TGTGCCAGCCGCTGGGGCGATGAGGACACCATATATTTT.

The chain recombines TRBV20-1 with TRBJ2-7; D remains ambiguous. The CDR3 contains 11 residues. V was clipped by 6 bases and J by 1 base, with 7 bases between them. Germline loops: CDR1 DFQATT, CDR2 SNEGSKA (reference sequence). In DNA form, the CDR3 reads TGCAGTGCAGACTTATCCTACGAGCAGTACTTC. Encoded protein: CSADLSYEQYF.

This clonotype has just a few counts. The chain employs TRBV7-2 and TRBJ1-4, with D unclear. The V gene lost 2 bases and the J gene lost 10 bases, with 8 bases spanning the gap. Germline loops: CDR1 SGHTA, CDR2 FQGNSA. The CDR3 is 12 residues long. CDR3 sequence (DNA): TGTGCCAGCAGCTTAACGAATCGAAAACTGTTTTTT. Its translation is CASSLTNRKLFF.

This clonotype was recorded many times. The gene calls are TRBV28 and TRBJ2-7; D is ambiguous. The V gene's germline CDR1 is MDHEN and CDR2 SYDVKM. V lost 1 base and J 2 bases, leaving 12 bases between the germline ends. This CDR3 contains 15 residues. CDR3 bases: TGTGCCAGCAGTTTATCGGTTAGGAGTCCCTACGAGCAGTACTTC. It codes for CASSLSVRSPYEQYF. The full variable domain, with the rest looked up from reference TRBV28 and TRBJ2-7, is DVKVTQSSRYLVKRTGEKVFLECVQDMDHENMFWYRQDPGLGLRLIYFSYDVKMKEKGDIPEGYSVSREKKERFSLILESASTNQTSMYLCASSLSVRSPYEQYFGPGTRLTVT.

Points on this clonotype: Possible read error: a much larger clone is one base away. The chain carries TRBV30 and TRBJ2-5; TRBD1 aligns across 7 bases. CDR3 length: 14 residues. The J segment lost 4 bases and the V segment lost 5 bases, leaving 10 bases of the junction unmatched. Per germline, CDR1 GTSNPN and CDR2 SVGIG (reference sequence). CDR3 loop: CAWGIGTAGETQYF. Written as DNA, the CDR3 is TGTGCCTGGGGTATCGGGACAGCAGGAGAGACCCAGTACTTC.

This clonotype has a count of ten or more. J is TRBJ1-1 and V is TRBV3-1, with a possible D match to TRBD1 (5 bases). Trimming stripped 0 bases from V and 3 bases from J, with 5 bases between. The germline V gene encodes CDR1 LGHDT and CDR2 YNNKEL (reference sequence). This CDR3 region has 13 residues. The CDR3 DNA follows: TGTGCCAGCAGCCAAGAGGGGGACACTGAAGCTTTCTTT. Amino acid sequence: CASSQEGDTEAFF.

The chain is built from TRBV6-1 and TRBJ1-2; 9 bases match TRBD1. CDR3 size: 16 residues. Unmatched junction bases numbered 9, after V lost 5 bases and J lost 2 bases. From germline, CDR1 is MNHNS and CDR2 SASEGT. The CDR3 here is CASSTRTGDFNYGYTF. CDR3 in DNA: TGTGCCAGCAGTACGAGGACAGGGGACTTCAACTATGGCTACACCTTC.

This clonotype was picked up a small number of times. The chain links TRBV5-5 to TRBJ1-5, with D maybe TRBD1 (5 bases). Per germline, CDR1 SGHKS and CDR2 YYEKEE (reference sequence). The CDR3 is made up of 13 amino acids. Trimming took off 0 bases at V and 7 bases at J, with 8 bases between the two ends. DNA of the CDR3: TGTGCCAGCAGCTTGGCTTGGGACCAGCCCCAGCATTTT. Residues: CASSLAWDQPQHF. The complete variable domain, with remaining parts taken from reference TRBV5-5 and TRBJ1-5, reads DAGVTQSPTHLIKTRGQQVTLRCSPISGHKSVSWYQQVLGQGPQFIFQYYEKEERGRGNFPDRFSARQFPNYSSELNVNALLLGDSALYLCASSLAWDQPQHFGDGTRLSIL.

This clonotype came up many times. The chain carries TRBV7-2 and TRBJ2-2, with D uncertain. Trimming took off 4 bases at V and 6 bases at J, with 18 bases between the two ends. Germline lookup yields CDR1 SGHTA and CDR2 FQGNSA. This CDR3 has 16 amino acids. CDR3 protein: CASSYSPRVVSGELFF. In DNA, the CDR3 is TGTGCCAGCAGCTATAGCCCCCGGGTAGTCTCCGGGGAGCTGTTTTTT. The variable domain in full, completed from reference TRBV7-2 and TRBJ2-2, reads GAGVSQSPSNKVTEKGKDVELRCDPISGHTALYWYRQSLGQGLEFLIYFQGNSAPDKSGLPSDRFSAERTGGSVSTLTIQRTQQEDSAVYLCASSYSPRVVSGELFFGEGSRLTVL.

To note about this clonotype: At one end the junction does not follow the germline gene, possibly because of a read error. The genes are TRBV3-1 and TRBJ2-7; D is uncertain. The CDR3 sequence is 12 residues long. CDR1 and CDR2 from the germline V gene are LGHDT and YNNKEL (reference sequence). In nucleotides, the CDR3 is TGTGCCAGCAGCCTTCTCTCCTACGGGCAGTACTTC. It is translated as CASSLLSYGQYF.

This chain uses TRBV19 with TRBJ2-5, with 7 nucleotides matching TRBD2. Germline V gives CDR1 LNHDA, CDR2 SQIVND (reference sequence). CDR3 length: 16 residues. V was pared by 7 bases and J by 4 bases, with 15 bases of the junction left unmatched. DNA for the CDR3: TGTGCCAGTACCTCAGGTGTCGCGGGAGAGGGAGAGACCCAGTACTTC. As protein: CASTSGVAGEGETQYF.

This clonotype came up a few times. V is TRBV20-1 and J is TRBJ2-7; D is ambiguous. This CDR3 is 14 amino acids long. V was pared by 2 bases and J by 7 bases, with 18 bases between. CDR1 is DFQATT and CDR2 is SNEGSKA in the germline V gene (reference sequence). The CDR3 sequence: CSARKGVGSYEQYF. Written as DNA, the CDR3 is TGCAGTGCTAGAAAGGGCGTCGGCAGCTATGAGCAGTACTTC.

This clonotype was seen many times. The rearrangement joins TRBV27 to TRBJ1-5; TRBD1 is a possible D gene (6 bases). V was clipped by 5 bases and J by 7 bases, with 9 bases between them. CDR1 and CDR2 (germline): MNHEY, SMNVEV (reference sequence). The CDR3 has 12 amino acids. CDR3 in DNA: TGTGCCAGCAGTAGTCAGGGGCAGCCCCAGCATTTT. This gives the protein CASSSQGQPQHF.

The count of this clonotype is one. V and J are TRBV4-2 and TRBJ2-7; 12 bases align to TRBD2. CDR3 length equals 18 residues. V trimming: 1 base; J trimming: 4 bases; junction bases outside the gene matches: 11. CDR1 and CDR2 (germline): LGHNA, YNFKEQ. This chain's CDR3 is CASSQGGGDLAGGYEQYF. CDR3 DNA sequence: TGTGCCAGCAGCCAAGGGGGGGGCGATCTAGCGGGAGGGTACGAGCAGTACTTC.

This clonotype was detected only a few times. V is TRBV3-1 and J is TRBJ2-7; possible D gene TRBD1, 5 bases. Per germline, CDR1 LGHDT and CDR2 YNNKEL (reference sequence). There are 15 residues in the CDR3. V was cut by 2 bases and J by 5 bases, with 16 bases left in between. CDR3 sequence reads: CASSQPRAGINEQYF. The CDR3 coding sequence is TGTGCCAGCAGCCAACCTCGGGCAGGGATCAACGAGCAGTACTTC.

This clonotype came up once. This chain links TRBV3-1 with TRBJ2-3; D remains unclear. Trimming pared 4 bases from V and 6 bases from J, leaving 8 bases between. The CDR3 spans 12 residues. Germline V gene lookup returns CDR1 LGHDT and CDR2 YNNKEL (reference sequence). The CDR3, as DNA: TGTGCCAGCAGCCCCAGTTCCGATACGCAGTATTTT. This translates into CASSPSSDTQYF.

This clonotype was detected a few times. V gene TRBV7-8 combines with J gene TRBJ1-1; TRBD1 is a possible D gene (5 bases). This CDR3 is 13 amino acids long. CDR1 and CDR2 (germline): SGHVS, FQNEAQ. The V end was cut by 7 bases, the J end by 5 bases, with 14 bases between. As DNA, the CDR3 is TGTGCCAGCACCTTTTCAGGGTGGACTGAAGCTTTCTTT. This translates into CASTFSGWTEAFF. The full variable domain, with the rest looked up from reference TRBV7-8 and TRBJ1-1, is GAGVSQSPRYKVAKRGQDVALRCDPISGHVSLFWYQQALGQGPEFLTYFQNEAQLDKSGLPSDRFFAERPEGSVSTLKIQRTQQEDSAVYLCASTFSGWTEAFFGQGTRLTVV.

The rearrangement links TRBV27 to TRBJ2-2; D uncertain. This CDR3 region has 14 residues. The ends were cut back, 6 bases at V and 6 bases at J, with 14 bases in the middle. Germline assignment: CDR1 MNHEY and CDR2 SMNVEV (reference sequence). The CDR3, as DNA: TGTGCCAGCAGAGCAATGGGGTACGCCGGGGAGCTGTTTTTT. Translated: CASRAMGYAGELFF.

This clonotype was detected only a few times. This chain uses TRBV20-1 with TRBJ1-5; tentative D call: TRBD1 (6 bases). The germline gives CDR1 DFQATT, CDR2 SNEGSKA (reference sequence). The ends were cut back, 4 bases at V and 7 bases at J, with 23 bases in the middle. CDR3 length: 16 amino acids. CDR3 amino acids: CSAKTGGPPSTQPQHF. The CDR3 DNA reads TGCAGTGCTAAGACAGGCGGGCCCCCCTCTACGCAGCCCCAGCATTTT.

The gene calls are TRBV29-1 and TRBJ1-3, with TRBD1 matching over 10 bases. Germline V CDR1 and CDR2: SQVTM, ANQGSEA. This CDR3 has 14 residues. V lost 3 bases to trimming and J lost 4 bases; unmatched junction nucleotides: 3. CDR3 in amino acids: CSVDGTGAGNTIYF. The CDR3 DNA sequence: TGCAGCGTTGATGGGACAGGGGCAGGAAACACCATATATTTT. The full variable domain, completed using reference TRBV29-1 and TRBJ1-3, is SAVISQKPSRDICQRGTSLTIQCQVDSQVTMMFWYRQQPGQSLTLIATANQGSEATYESGFVIDKFPISRPNLTFSTLTVSNMSPEDSSIYLCSVDGTGAGNTIYFGEGSWLTVV.

The V call is TRBV12-3 or TRBV12-4, the J call TRBJ2-5, with D possibly TRBD2 on 5 matching bases. Trimming shortened V by 7 bases and J by 3 bases, and 15 bases separated the two germline ends. This CDR3 contains 14 residues. DNA for the CDR3: TGTGCCAGCACTCCCGACTACTCAGAAGAGACCCAGTACTTC. Translated, it gives CASTPDYSEETQYF.

The chain links TRBV6-5 to TRBJ2-2, with D uncertain. The CDR3 extends over 12 amino acids. Germline values: CDR1 MNHEY, CDR2 SVGAGI. Between the trimmed V and J ends, which lost 4 bases and 8 bases, there was a span of 8 bases. For the CDR3, the DNA is TGTGCCAGCAGTTTCACAGCTGGGGAGCTGTTTTTT. Its translation: CASSFTAGELFF.

This clonotype has a handful of counts. V gene TRBV19 combines with J gene TRBJ1-4; D ambiguous. Germline-derived CDR1 and CDR2 are LNHDA and SQIVND (reference sequence). This CDR3 has 16 residues. Trimming took off 10 bases at V and 6 bases at J, with 24 bases between the two ends. In DNA, the CDR3 is TGTGCCACTTCCCGGAACGGCGTCGGGGTAGATGAAAAACTGTTTTTT. This codes for CATSRNGVGVDEKLFF.

This clonotype came up many times. V gene TRBV30 combines with J gene TRBJ1-2, with 7 bases lining up with TRBD1. Germline assignment: CDR1 GTSNPN and CDR2 SVGIG (reference sequence). Losses at the gene ends were 3 bases for V and 8 bases for J; bases not matched to a gene: 9. The CDR3 is 13 amino acids. The DNA for the CDR3 is TGTGCCTGGAGCCTACAGGGGATCGGCGGCTACACCTTC. Its protein is CAWSLQGIGGYTF. Full variable domain (rest looked up from reference TRBV30 and TRBJ1-2): SQTIHQWPATLVQPVGSPLSLECTVEGTSNPNLYWYRQAAGRGLQLLFYSVGIGQISSEVPQNLSASRPQDRQFILSSKKLLLSDSGFYLCAWSLQGIGGYTFGSGTRLTVV.